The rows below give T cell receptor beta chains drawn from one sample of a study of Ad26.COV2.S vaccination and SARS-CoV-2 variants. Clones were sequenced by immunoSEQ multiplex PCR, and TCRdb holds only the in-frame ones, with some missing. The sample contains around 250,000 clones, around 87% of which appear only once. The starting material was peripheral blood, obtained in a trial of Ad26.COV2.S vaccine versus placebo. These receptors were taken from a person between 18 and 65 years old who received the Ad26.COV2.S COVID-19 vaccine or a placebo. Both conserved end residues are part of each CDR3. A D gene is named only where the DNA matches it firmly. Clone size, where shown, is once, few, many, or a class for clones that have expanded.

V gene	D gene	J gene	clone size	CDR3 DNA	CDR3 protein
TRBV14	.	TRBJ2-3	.	TGTGCCAGCAGCCAAGGAGCCGCTAGCACAGATACGCAGTATTTT	CASSQGAASTDTQYF
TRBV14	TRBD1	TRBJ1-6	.	TGTGCCAGCAGCCAAGGACAGGGAAATTCACCCCTCCACTTT	CASSQGQGNSPLHF
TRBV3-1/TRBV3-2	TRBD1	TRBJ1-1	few	TGTGCCAGCAGCCAAAGAGACAGGGACACTGAAGCTTTCTTT	CASSQRDRDTEAFF
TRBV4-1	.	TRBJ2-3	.	TGCGCCAGCAGCCAAGGGGCGGAGGGAATTATTAGAGATACGCAGTATTTT	CASSQGAEGIIRDTQYF
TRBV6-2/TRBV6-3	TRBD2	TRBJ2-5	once	TGTGCCAGCAGTTACGGGCTAGCGGGGGGATACTTCCAAGAGACCCAGTACTTC	CASSYGLAGGYFQETQYF
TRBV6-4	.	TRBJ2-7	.	TGTGCCAGCAGTGACCCCAAATCTAGCTACCCCTACGAGCAGTACTTC	CASSDPKSSYPYEQYF
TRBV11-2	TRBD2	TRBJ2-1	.	TGTGCCAGCAGCTTAGCGGGGGGGTTCTACAATGAGCAGTTCTTC	CASSLAGGFYNEQFF
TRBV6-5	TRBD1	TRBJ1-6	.	TGTGCCAGCAGGGGGACAGGGGAGGGCTCACCCCTCCACTTT	CASRGTGEGSPLHF
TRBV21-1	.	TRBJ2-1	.	TGTGCCAGCAGCAAAGTGGTAGCGGGAGCACCCTACAATGAGCAGTTCTTC	CASSKVVAGAPYNEQFF
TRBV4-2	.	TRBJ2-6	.	TGTGCCAGCAGCCAGGAGAGATTATTACAGGCTTCTGGGGCCAACGTCCTGACTTTC	CASSQERLLQASGANVLTF
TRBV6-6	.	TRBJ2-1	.	TGTGCCAGCAGTCCCATGCAGGATTTACGAACAAAAAATGAGCAGTTCTTC	CASSPMQDLRTKNEQFF
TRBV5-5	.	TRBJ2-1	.	TGTGCCAGCAGCTTGGTATACACCTACAATGAGCAGTTCTTC	CASSLVYTYNEQFF
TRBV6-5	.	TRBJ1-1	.	TGTGCCAGCACCCCCGGGAGGGGCTGGGGCACTGAAGCTTTCTTT	CASTPGRGWGTEAFF
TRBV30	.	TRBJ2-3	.	TGTGCCTGGAGTGCAGACTTTAGCGGATCTAGCACAGATACGCAGTATTTT	CAWSADFSGSSTDTQYF
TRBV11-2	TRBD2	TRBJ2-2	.	TGTGCCAGCAGTCAGCGGGGGCCGGGCACCGGGGAGCTGTTTTTT	CASSQRGPGTGELFF
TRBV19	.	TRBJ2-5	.	TGTGCCAGTAGTGACGACCAAGAGACCCAGTACTTC	CASSDDQETQYF
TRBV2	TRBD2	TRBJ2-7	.	TGTGCCAGCAGGACTAGCGGGAGCTACGAGCAGTACTTC	CASRTSGSYEQYF
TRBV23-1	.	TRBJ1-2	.	TGCGCCAGCACCAGTATCGGGGAACCGACTAACTATGGCTACACCTTC	CASTSIGEPTNYGYTF
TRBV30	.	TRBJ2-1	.	TGTGCCTGGAGGGATAGTGGGTACAATGAGCAGTTCTTC	CAWRDSGYNEQFF
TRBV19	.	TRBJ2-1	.	TGTGCCAGTAGTTACAAGGCCTACAATGAGCAGTTCTTC	CASSYKAYNEQFF
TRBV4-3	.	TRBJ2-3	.	TGCGCCAGCAGCCAAGATCCGGGGATGCCCCGGGAGTATTTT	CASSQDPGMPREYF
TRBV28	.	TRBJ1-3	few	TGTGCCAGCAGTTTGGGAGGGGTAGGAAACACCATATATTTT	CASSLGGVGNTIYF
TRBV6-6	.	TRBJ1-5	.	TGTGCCAGCAGTTCCGGACAGACCAATCAGCCCCAGCATTTT	CASSSGQTNQPQHF
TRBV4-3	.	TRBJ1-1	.	TGCGCCAGCAGCCAAGTGGTGTACACTGAAGCTTTCTTT	CASSQVVYTEAFF
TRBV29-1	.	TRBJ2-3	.	TGCAGCGTTGAAGGTTGGCGCGGGGGCACAAGGGGGACGCAGTATTTT	CSVEGWRGGTRGTQYF
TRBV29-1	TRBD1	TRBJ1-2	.	TGCAGCGTTGGTGGGGGATCACAGGGGCCGTGGGGCTATGGCTACACCTTC	CSVGGGSQGPWGYGYTF
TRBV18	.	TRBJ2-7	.	TGTGCCAGCTCACTTCAGGGGGGCCGGAACGAGCAGTACTTC	CASSLQGGRNEQYF
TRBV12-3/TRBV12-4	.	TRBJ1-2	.	TGTGCCAGCAGTCCCCAAACTAACTATGGCTACACCTTC	CASSPQTNYGYTF
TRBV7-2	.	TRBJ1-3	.	TGTGCCAGCAGCTTAGGATTAGGAAACACCATATATTTT	CASSLGLGNTIYF
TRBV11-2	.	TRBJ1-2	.	TGTGCCAGCAGTTCCCACGGGTATGGCTACACCTTC	CASSSHGYGYTF
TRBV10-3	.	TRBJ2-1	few	TGTGCCATCAGTGGGGGGATCGCCAATGAGCAGTTCTTC	CAISGGIANEQFF
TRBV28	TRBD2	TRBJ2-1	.	TGTGCCAGCAGTTTGGGGACTAGCGGGAGGTATAGGGTAGCTGGCAATGAGCAGTTCTTC	CASSLGTSGRYRVAGNEQFF
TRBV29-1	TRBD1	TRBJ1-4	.	TGCAGCGTTACCCCGCTAACGGGACAGAATAATGAAAAACTGTTTTTT	CSVTPLTGQNNEKLFF
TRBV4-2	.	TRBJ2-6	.	TGTGCCAGCAGCCAGGGGGGTCAGACTGGGGCCAACGTCCTGACTTTC	CASSQGGQTGANVLTF
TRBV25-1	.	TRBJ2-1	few	TGTGCCAGCAGTGTTTCCCATGAGCAGTTCTTC	CASSVSHEQFF
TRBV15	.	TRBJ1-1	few	TGTGCCACCAGCAGCACCGGGATGAACACTGAAGCTTTCTTT	CATSSTGMNTEAFF
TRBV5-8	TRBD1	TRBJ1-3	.	TGTGCCAGGAGCGTGACAGGGGCCTTTCCCGGAAACACCATATATTTT	CARSVTGAFPGNTIYF
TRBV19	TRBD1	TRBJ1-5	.	TGTGCCAGTAGTACACTGCAGGGGGGCGCGTCTCAGCCCCAGCATTTT	CASSTLQGGASQPQHF
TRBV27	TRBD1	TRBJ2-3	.	TGTGCCAGCAGTCCGACCGGGACAGAATACACAGATACGCAGTATTTT	CASSPTGTEYTDTQYF
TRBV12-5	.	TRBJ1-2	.	TGTGCTAGTGTTAAGGGGGGTGGCTACACCTTC	CASVKGGGYTF
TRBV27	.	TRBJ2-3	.	TGTGCCAGCAGTCCTGGGAGCACAGATACGCAGTATTTT	CASSPGSTDTQYF
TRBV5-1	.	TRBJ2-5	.	TGCGCCAGCAGCTTGGAACCTCTCGGATCTTTAGAGACCCAGTACTTC	CASSLEPLGSLETQYF